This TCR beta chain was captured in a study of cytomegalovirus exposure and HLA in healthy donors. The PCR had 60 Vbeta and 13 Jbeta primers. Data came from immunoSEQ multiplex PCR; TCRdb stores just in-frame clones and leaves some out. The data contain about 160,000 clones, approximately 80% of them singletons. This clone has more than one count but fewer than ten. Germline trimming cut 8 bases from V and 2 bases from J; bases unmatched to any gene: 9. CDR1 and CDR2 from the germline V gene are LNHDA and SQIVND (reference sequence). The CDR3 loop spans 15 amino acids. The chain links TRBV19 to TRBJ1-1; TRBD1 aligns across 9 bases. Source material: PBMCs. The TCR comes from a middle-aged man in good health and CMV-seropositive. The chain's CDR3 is CASQDRGRANTEAFF. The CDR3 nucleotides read TGTGCCAGTCAGGACAGGGGACGCGCAAACACTGAAGCTTTCTTT. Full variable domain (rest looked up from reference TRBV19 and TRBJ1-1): DGGITQSPKYLFRKEGQNVTLSCEQNLNHDAMYWYRQDPGQGLRLIYYSQIVNDFQKGDIAEGYSVSREKKESFPLTVTSAQKNPTAFYLCASQDRGRANTEAFFGQGTRLTVV.